These 23 T cell receptor beta chains were sequenced from one sample in a study of vaccination and CD4 T cells after COVID-19. Specified treatment: roughly 10-day PBMC culture with coronavirus spike peptide pools or control peptides (ViraFEST assay). Cultured CD4+ T-cell DNA underwent Oncomine TCR Beta short-read sequencing. In TCRdb, the PCR reads were re-called with MiXCR into one record per CDR3 protein. Of 15,000 to 25,000 distinct CDR3 sequences in the sample, approximately 42% were seen once. No antigens are known for them. The sequences come from CD4+ T cells from blood, cultured in vitro, collected before SARS-CoV-2 vaccination. These receptors originate from a human donor who received a COVID-19 vaccine.

The chain joins TRBV5-1 to TRBJ1-2; no definite D call. Germline assignment: CDR1 SGHRS and CDR2 YFSETQ. There are 16 residues in the CDR3. Trimming cost V 5 bases and J 0 bases, with 17 bases left between them. CDR3 coding DNA: TGCGCCAGCAGACGCGACCTGGGGTACACTAACTATGGCTACACCTTC. Translated, it gives CASRRDLGYTNYGYTF.

The sample holds a few counts of this clonotype. The chain recombines TRBV10-1 with TRBJ1-3; 8 bases line up with TRBD1. V lost 5 bases and J lost 3; bases outside the gene matches: 6. The CDR3 has 15 residues. Germline assignment: CDR1 WNHNN and CDR2 SYGVQD (reference sequence). The CDR3 DNA follows: TGCGCCAGCAGTACATCAGGGGGCAGTGGAAACACCATATATTTT. Residues: CASSTSGGSGNTIYF.

CDR3 bases: TGTGCCAGCAGGTCCCCGGGACTGGATACCTACGAGCAGTACTTC. Translated, it gives CASRSPGLDTYEQYF. This chain connects TRBV11-2 to TRBJ2-7; perhaps TRBD2 as D (6 bases). Trimming shortened V by 6 bases and J by 2 bases, and 17 bases separated the two germline ends. The CDR3 extends over 15 amino acids. Germline V gene sequence: CDR1 SGHAT, CDR2 FQNNGV.

The V gene is TRBV27, the J gene TRBJ2-6; D ambiguous. The CDR3 is 15 amino acids. V gave up 2 bases and J gave up 0 bases, with 5 bases separating them. Per the germline V gene, CDR1 is MNHEY and CDR2 is SMNVEV (reference sequence). The DNA of the CDR3 is TGTGCCAGCAGTTTAAGGGTCTCTGGGGCCAACGTCCTGACTTTC. The encoded protein is CASSLRVSGANVLTF.

The rearrangement uses TRBV19 and TRBJ1-5; no firm D call. Germline assignment: CDR1 LNHDA and CDR2 SQIVND (reference sequence). The CDR3 has 13 residues. The V gene lost 8 bases and the J gene lost 7 bases, with 15 bases spanning the gap. CDR3 residues: CASEAGIGQPQHF. CDR3 in DNA: TGTGCCAGTGAGGCAGGCATTGGACAGCCCCAGCATTTT.

This sequence joins TRBV30 and TRBJ2-3; TRBD1 matches at 10 bases. The V gene's germline CDR1 is GTSNPN and CDR2 SVGIG (reference sequence). The length of the CDR3 is 15 residues. Losses at the gene ends were 0 bases for V and 4 bases for J; bases not matched to a gene: 4. The CDR3: CAWSVTGGDADTQYF. In nucleotides, the CDR3 is TGTGCCTGGAGTGTGACAGGGGGCGATGCAGATACGCAGTATTTT.

This clonotype was detected only a few times. The chain uses TRBV19 and TRBJ2-2; D gene ambiguous. Germline V gene lookup returns CDR1 LNHDA and CDR2 SQIVND (reference sequence). Trimming took 7 bases from V and 5 from J, leaving 14 bases between them. CDR3 size: 14 residues. The CDR3: CASMGYWLTGELFF. The CDR3 DNA reads TGTGCCAGTATGGGGTATTGGTTGACCGGGGAGCTGTTTTTT.

The chain is built from TRBV5-1 and TRBJ2-5; D ambiguous. Germline CDR1 is SGHRS and CDR2 is YFSETQ. The CDR3 totals 15 residues. V was clipped by 7 bases and J by 1 base, with 17 bases between them. The CDR3 coding sequence is TGCGCCAGCTCCTCGGTAGGGTTCAGCCAAGAGACCCAGTACTTC. Translation gives CASSSVGFSQETQYF. The whole variable domain, filled in from reference TRBV5-1 and TRBJ2-5, reads KAGVTQTPRYLIKTRGQQVTLSCSPISGHRSVSWYQQTPGQGLQFLFEYFSETQRNKGNFPGRFSGRQFSNSRSEMNVSTLELGDSALYLCASSSVGFSQETQYFGPGTRLLVL.

This chain links TRBV12-3 or TRBV12-4 with TRBJ1-6; TRBD1 matches at 8 bases. The CDR3 length is 14 residues. V lost 1 base, J lost 9 bases, and 2 bases stayed unmatched. The CDR3 DNA reads as TGTGCCAGCAGTTTAGGGACAGGGCCTTCACCCCTCCACTTT. The encoded protein is CASSLGTGPSPLHF.

This clonotype came up a few times. The chain has TRBV27 and TRBJ1-5; TRBD1 agrees at 8 bases. CDR1 and CDR2 (germline): MNHEY, SMNVEV (reference sequence). CDR3 length equals 13 residues. Trimming at V came to 5 bases and at J to 9 bases, leaving 6 bases not matched to a gene. The CDR3: CASSPNDRGPQHF. CDR3 DNA: TGTGCCAGCAGTCCGAACGACAGGGGGCCCCAGCATTTT.

The chain is built from TRBV6-5 and TRBJ1-1, with 7 positions matching TRBD1. This CDR3 spans 14 amino acids. With V trimmed by 2 bases and J by 1 base, 1 base remained unmatched. Germline loops: CDR1 MNHEY, CDR2 SVGAGI. The CDR3 sequence: CASSYAGGNTEAFF. CDR3 DNA sequence: TGTGCCAGCAGTTACGCAGGGGGGAACACTGAAGCTTTCTTT.

This clonotype was counted a few times. The chain employs TRBV25-1 and TRBJ1-2; D is undetermined. From germline, CDR1 is MGHDK and CDR2 SYGVNS. The CDR3 has 13 amino acids. V lost 4 bases, J lost 5 bases, and 11 bases lay in between. The DNA of the CDR3 is TGTGCCAGCAGTGGGGGAGCGCGGTATGGCTACACCTTC. As protein: CASSGGARYGYTF.

This clonotype showed up just a few times. CDR3 loop: CAWSPRGTSGVSTQYF. CDR3 nucleotides: TGTGCCTGGAGTCCACGTGGGACTAGCGGGGTTAGTACGCAGTATTTT. V gene TRBV30 combines with J gene TRBJ2-3; 13 bases agree with TRBD2. The CDR3 has 16 residues. The V and J ends lost 2 bases and 8 bases, in that order; junction bases with no gene match: 10. CDR1 and CDR2 from the germline V gene are GTSNPN and SVGIG (reference sequence).

V usage is TRBV6-5 and J usage is TRBJ1-4, with 8 bases fitting TRBD1. The CDR3 extends over 15 amino acids. Germline CDR1 is MNHEY and CDR2 is SVGAGI. V dropped 2 bases and J dropped 5; count of bases not matched to a gene: 4. The CDR3 reads CASSYRRTGNEKLFF. Written as DNA, the CDR3 is TGTGCCAGCAGTTACCGGCGGACAGGGAATGAAAAACTGTTTTTT.

The sample holds a few counts of this clonotype. This chain joins TRBV15 and TRBJ1-6; D might be TRBD1 (5 bases). Trimming took 1 base from V and 8 from J, leaving 18 bases between them. The germline V gene has CDR1 LNHNV and CDR2 YYDKDF (reference sequence). CDR3 size: 17 residues. This chain's CDR3 is CATSRVPGGGSYSPLHF. In DNA form, the CDR3 reads TGTGCCACCAGCAGAGTCCCCGGCGGGGGAAGTTATTCACCCCTCCACTTT. Variable domain in full (rest from reference TRBV15 and TRBJ1-6): DAMVIQNPRYQVTQFGKPVTLSCSQTLNHNVMYWYQQKSSQAPKLLFHYYDKDFNNEADTPDNFQSRRPNTSFCFLDIRSPGLGDTAMYLCATSRVPGGGSYSPLHFGNGTRLTVT.

The chain links TRBV20-1 to TRBJ2-3; 7 nucleotides align to TRBD2. V lost 4 bases and J lost 2; bases outside the gene matches: 9. This CDR3 is 15 amino acids long. CDR1 and CDR2 from the germline V gene are DFQATT and SNEGSKA (reference sequence). CDR3 DNA sequence: TGCAGTGCTATGCACCGGGGGGTTCCCACAGATACGCAGTATTTT. Protein product: CSAMHRGVPTDTQYF.

This clonotype has just a few counts. The chain links TRBV7-2 to TRBJ2-5; 8 bases are a match to TRBD2. J gave up 5 bases and V 1 base, and 6 bases lay outside the gene matches. This CDR3 is 15 amino acids long. Germline-derived CDR1 and CDR2 are SGHTA and FQGNSA. This CDR3 reads CASSLVGGGMETQYF. CDR3 nucleotide sequence: TGTGCCAGCAGCTTAGTCGGCGGGGGGATGGAGACCCAGTACTTC.

In this sample, this clonotype turned up a few times. The rearrangement uses TRBV12-3 or TRBV12-4 and TRBJ1-1; D perhaps matches TRBD1 (6 bases). The CDR3 sequence is 15 residues long. V lost 4 bases to trimming and J lost 2 bases, with 14 bases between them. CDR3 loop: CASSYDRFFNTEAFF. CDR3 in DNA: TGTGCCAGCAGTTATGACAGGTTTTTTAACACTGAAGCTTTCTTT.

A word on this clonotype: A far larger clone is just one base off, so this is likely a read error. The genes are TRBV6-4 and TRBJ1-2, with TRBD1 as a possible D gene (5 bases). This CDR3 is built from 13 residues. Germline loops: CDR1 MRHNA, CDR2 SNTAGT. The CDR3 protein is CAGSDPGAYGYTF. CDR3 in DNA: TGTGCCGGCAGTGACCCCGGGGCTTATGGCTACACCTTC.

The chain links TRBV2 to TRBJ1-2; 10 bases map to TRBD1. Germline V gene lookup returns CDR1 SNHLY and CDR2 FYNNEI. The CDR3 spans 13 residues. The J segment lost 8 bases and the V segment lost 5 bases, leaving 5 bases of the junction unmatched. CDR3 coding DNA: TGTGCCAGCAGTAGAGGACAGGGGGAGGGCTACACCTTC. Protein: CASSRGQGEGYTF.

The chain uses TRBV4-1 and TRBJ2-3, with D tentatively TRBD1 or TRBD2 (5 bases each). The CDR3 loop spans 18 amino acids. CDR1 and CDR2 from the germline V gene are MGHRA and YSYEKL. V was trimmed by 1 base and J by 2 bases, leaving 19 bases between them. The DNA for the CDR3 is TGCGCCAGCAGCCAAGTTTTCCCTCGGCAGGGAGACACAGATACGCAGTATTTT. Encoded protein: CASSQVFPRQGDTDTQYF.

The chain links TRBV12-3 or TRBV12-4 to TRBJ2-3; weak D call: TRBD1 (5 bases). This CDR3 is 15 amino acids long. Trimming stripped 7 bases from V and 0 bases from J, with 14 bases between. CDR3 loop: CASKGQAISTDTQYF. The CDR3 DNA reads as TGTGCCAGCAAGGGGCAGGCGATTAGCACAGATACGCAGTATTTT.

This clonotype was recorded a few times. V and J are TRBV6-1 and TRBJ1-3; TRBD1 matches 7 bases. Losses at the gene ends were 5 bases for V and 3 bases for J; bases not matched to a gene: 7. Looked up from germline, CDR1 is MNHNS and CDR2 is SASEGT. The length of the CDR3 is 15 residues. The CDR3 DNA is TGTGCCAGCAGTCCCGACAGGGTCCGTGGAAACACCATATATTTT. Translation gives CASSPDRVRGNTIYF.